This T cell receptor (beta chain) stems from a study of shared clonotypes between healthy human individuals. Study in general: Ranging from 18 to 49 in age, donors were two women and a few men.

This clone appeared once. As yet, its antigen is unknown. Naive CD8 isolation took CD45RO-negative cells positively selected for CCR7 and excluded terminally differentiated effector memory CD45RA+ cells. Adult Caucasians living in Nashville, Tennessee made up all of the donors. Researchers divided each subset's genomic DNA evenly across several immunoSEQ plates. Repertoires were generated with immunoSEQ multiplex PCR, while TCRdb's copy carries only in-frame clones and drops some. The sample carries around 2,000,000 clones, less than 95% recorded once. Study outcomes and limitations: Depth of sequencing was expected to influence donor clonotype sharing.

CDR3 size: 15 residues. Trimming took 1 base from V and 5 from J; bases not matched to a gene: 6. Germline V gene data show CDR1 as SGHTA and CDR2 as FQGNSA. Sequenced: naive CD8+ T cells sorted from blood. This TCR came from a young man in good health. The V call is TRBV7-2, the J call TRBJ2-5, with 8 bases aligning to TRBD1. The CDR3 sequence: CASSLGGSGGETQYF. The CDR3 region has the DNA TGTGCCAGCAGCTTAGGGGGTTCAGGGGGCGAGACCCAGTACTTC.